One and the same sample provided the 10 T cell receptor beta chains below, sequenced in a study of molecular identifiers for immune sequencing clone quantification. TCRdb analysed the PCR reads with MiXCR anew, one entry per CDR3 protein. Of about 300,000 distinct CDR3 sequences in the sample, over 20% were seen once. The sequenced sample consisted of naive CD8+ T cells from blood, with Jurkat cell RNA spiked in. The subset is: FACS-sorted CD8+CD4-CCR7+CD45RA+ naive T cells. These receptors came from a human donor in good health. Some libraries in this study had Jurkat cell RNA spiked in.

V gene TRBV19 combines with J gene TRBJ2-7; 13 bases fit TRBD2. Losses at the gene ends were 4 bases for V and 3 bases for J; bases not matched to a gene: 6. CDR1 is LNHDA and CDR2 is SQIVND in the germline V gene (reference sequence). This CDR3 comprises 16 residues. Here the CDR3 reads CASSRRTSGSFYEQYF. The CDR3 DNA is TGTGCCAGTAGTAGGAGGACTAGCGGGAGTTTCTACGAGCAGTACTTC.

On this clonotype itself: A much larger clonotype is one base distant, so this may be a read error. The V and J genes are TRBV5-1 and TRBJ1-1, with 7 bases aligning to TRBD1. V lost 4 bases to trimming and J lost 5 bases; unmatched junction nucleotides: 5. The CDR3 runs 13 residues. The germline gives CDR1 SGHRS, CDR2 YFSETQ. CDR3 sequence (DNA): TGCGCCAGCAGCGGGGGCAGGGGGACTGAAGCTTTCTTT. It is translated as CASSGGRGTEAFF.

The chain links TRBV4-3 to TRBJ1-1; 8 bases line up with TRBD1. Germline V gene data show CDR1 as LGHNA and CDR2 as YSLEER. The CDR3 length is 14 residues. V was pared by 0 bases and J by 13 bases, with 10 bases of the junction left unmatched. CDR3: CASSQDGTGDKVFF. CDR3 DNA sequence: TGCGCCAGCAGCCAAGATGGGACAGGAGATAAAGTTTTCTTT.

This clonotype was observed many times. The rearrangement links TRBV9 to TRBJ2-3, with 15 bases identical to TRBD2. The CDR3 is 18 residues long. The germline CDR1 and CDR2 sequences are SGDLS and YYNGEE. The J segment lost 1 base and the V segment lost 5 bases, leaving 8 bases of the junction unmatched. The CDR3 here is CASSPGLAGGPGTDTQYF. Here the CDR3 DNA reads TGTGCCAGCAGTCCCGGACTAGCGGGAGGGCCGGGCACAGATACGCAGTATTTT.

This clonotype was seen at least ten times. The chain combines TRBV7-6 with TRBJ2-3; D is uncertain. The CDR3 is 12 amino acids. The germline V and J ends were trimmed by 5 bases and 3 bases, with 6 bases remaining between them. Germline-derived CDR1 and CDR2 are SGHVS and FNYEAQ. Here the CDR3 reads CASSTYTDTQYF. CDR3 nucleotide sequence: TGTGCCAGCAGCACCTATACAGATACGCAGTATTTT.

This clonotype was seen a few times. The gene calls are TRBV13 and TRBJ2-2, with TRBD1 matching 8 bases. Germline V lookup: CDR1 PRHDT, CDR2 FYEKMQ (reference sequence). The J segment lost 6 bases and the V segment lost 5 bases, leaving 11 bases of the junction unmatched. The CDR3 is 16 amino acids. The CDR3 region has the DNA TGTGCCAGCAGCCCCTCGGTCCAGGGGGCGCCCGGGGAGCTGTTTTTT. It encodes CASSPSVQGAPGELFF.

The CDR3 loop reads CASSQGTGASTDTQYF. CDR3 in DNA: TGTGCCAGCAGCCAAGGTACGGGGGCGAGCACAGATACGCAGTATTTT. The chain joins TRBV4-2 to TRBJ2-3, with D perhaps given as TRBD1 or TRBD2 (6 bases each). This CDR3 has 16 residues. Trimming removed 1 base at V and 0 bases at J, with 11 bases between. From germline, CDR1 is LGHNA and CDR2 YNFKEQ.

This chain links TRBV19 with TRBJ1-3; D remains ambiguous. The CDR3 runs to 16 residues. V lost 2 bases and J 0 bases, leaving 11 bases between the germline ends. Germline V gene lookup returns CDR1 LNHDA and CDR2 SQIVND (reference sequence). CDR3 in amino acids: CASSILLVDSGNTIYF. CDR3 DNA: TGTGCCAGTAGTATATTGCTGGTGGACTCTGGAAACACCATATATTTT.

A remark on this clonotype: A single base separates this from a much larger clone, so it may be a read error. The genes are TRBV7-9 and TRBJ2-3; perhaps TRBD2 as D (6 bases). The CDR3 is 14 residues long. The germline CDR1 and CDR2 sequences are SEHNR and FQNEAQ (reference sequence). The CDR3 here is CASSSETGADTQCF. In nucleotides, the CDR3 is TGTGCCAGCAGCTCAGAAACGGGAGCAGATACGCAGTGTTTT.

Worth noting for this clonotype: A clone one base away is much larger, so this may be a read error. V usage is TRBV9 and J usage is TRBJ2-2, with TRBD1 matching 7 bases. Germline V gives CDR1 SGDLS, CDR2 YYNGEE. The CDR3 totals 14 residues. V dropped 7 bases and J dropped 3; count of bases not matched to a gene: 6. The DNA of the CDR3 is TGTGCCAGCGGCGAACAGGGGTACACCGGGGAGCTGTTTTTT. Translated: CASGEQGYTGELFF.